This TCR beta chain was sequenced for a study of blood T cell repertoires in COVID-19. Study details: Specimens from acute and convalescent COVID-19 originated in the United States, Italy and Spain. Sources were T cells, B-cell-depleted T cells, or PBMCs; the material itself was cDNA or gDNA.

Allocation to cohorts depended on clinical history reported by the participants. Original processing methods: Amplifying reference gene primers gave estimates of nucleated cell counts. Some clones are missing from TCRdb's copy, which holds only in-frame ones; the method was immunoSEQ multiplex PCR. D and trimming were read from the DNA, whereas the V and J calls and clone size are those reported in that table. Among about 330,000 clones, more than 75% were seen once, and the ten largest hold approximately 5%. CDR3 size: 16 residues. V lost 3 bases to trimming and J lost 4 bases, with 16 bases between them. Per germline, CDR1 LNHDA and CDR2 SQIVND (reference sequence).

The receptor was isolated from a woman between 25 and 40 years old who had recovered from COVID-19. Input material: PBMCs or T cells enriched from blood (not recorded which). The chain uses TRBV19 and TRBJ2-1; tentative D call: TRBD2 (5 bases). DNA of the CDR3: TGTGCCAGTAGTATCCCCTCGGGGTGGAGTTACAATGAGCAGTTCTTC. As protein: CASSIPSGWSYNEQFF.